The T cell receptor beta chain under discussion was sequenced for a study of blood T cell repertoires in COVID-19. Study as a whole: T cells, B-cell-depleted T cells, or PBMCs provided the cDNA or gDNA that served as material.

The method was immunoSEQ multiplex PCR; TCRdb's version includes in-frame clones alone and lacks a portion of them. The sample includes 150,000 or so clones, approximately 90% of them seen just once. Per germline, CDR1 LGHNA and CDR2 YSLEER. This CDR3 spans 15 amino acids. Germline trimming cut 1 base from V and 4 bases from J; bases unmatched to any gene: 6. Sequenced: PBMCs or T cells enriched from blood (not recorded which). This TCR was recovered from a woman aged 40-49 years who had been exposed to COVID-19. The V call is TRBV4-3, the J call TRBJ1-2; 7 bases agree with TRBD1. For the CDR3, the DNA is TGCGCCAGCAGCCAAGGGCAAGGGGGCATCTATGGCTACACCTTC. Residues: CASSQGQGGIYGYTF.